Below are 13 T cell receptor beta chains sequenced from a single sample in a study of post-analysis software for immune sequencing data. Study-level results: The study found TRBV5-6, TRBV5-1 and TRBV20-1 among roughly 5 TRBV segments more frequent in patients than controls.

No antigens are known for them. TCR beta libraries were prepared from cDNA with unique molecular identifiers. TCRdb reanalysed the PCR reads using MiXCR and keeps one entry per CDR3 protein. The top ten hold roughly 5% of the sample, which has approximately 730,000 distinct CDR3 sequences, about half seen once. Sequenced sample: blood. Source of these receptors: a girl between 5 and 17 years old with multiple sclerosis.

The rearrangement links TRBV7-2 to TRBJ2-1, with TRBD2 matching over 7 bases. Germline CDR1 and CDR2: SGHTA and FQGNSA. The ends lost 4 bases at V and 4 bases at J; junction bases unmatched: 4. The CDR3 contains 14 residues. DNA of the CDR3: TGTGCCAGCAGCTCCGGGACTAATTACAATGAGCAGTTCTTC. It translates to CASSSGTNYNEQFF.

The chain links TRBV18 to TRBJ2-4; maybe TRBD2 (6 bases). With the DNA end fitting TRBJ2-7 better, the J assignment may be wrong. This CDR3 contains 13 residues. Per the germline V gene, CDR1 is KGHSH and CDR2 is LQKENI. The CDR3 DNA reads as TGTGCCAGCTCACCCCGGGAGCATGTCGAGCAGTACTTC. This codes for CASSPREHVEQYF.

This clonotype was counted between two and nine times. The junction does not match germline at one end; this may be a read error. V gene TRBV12-3 or TRBV12-4 combines with J gene TRBJ2-1; 8 bases align to TRBD2. The CDR3 consists of 18 residues. The CDR3 DNA reads as TGTGCCGGCAGTTTTGAGACTAGCGCTCGGCCCTCCTACAATGAGCAGTTCTTC. It translates to CAGSFETSARPSYNEQFF.

The chain joins TRBV24-1 to TRBJ2-5; 15 bases align to TRBD2. V lost 4 bases, J lost 5 bases, and 10 bases stayed unmatched. CDR1 is KGHDR and CDR2 is SFDVKD in the germline V gene. The CDR3 is made up of 18 amino acids. The CDR3 DNA reads as TGTGCCACCAGTGAAGGACTAGCGGGAGGGCTGGGTTTGGAGACCCAGTACTTC. This gives the protein CATSEGLAGGLGLETQYF.

The chain joins TRBV7-2 to TRBJ2-3; possibly TRBD2 for D (6 bases). The germline gives CDR1 SGHTA, CDR2 FQGNSA. CDR3 length: 16 amino acids. V was cut by 5 bases and J by 2 bases, with 17 bases left in between. CDR3 region: CASSRGSSTITDTQYF. DNA of the CDR3: TGTGCCAGCAGCCGGGGGAGCAGTACAATCACAGATACGCAGTATTTT. Together with reference TRBV7-2 and TRBJ2-3, the CDR3 gives the full variable domain: GAGVSQSPSNKVTEKGKDVELRCDPISGHTALYWYRQSLGQGLEFLIYFQGNSAPDKSGLPSDRFSAERTGGSVSTLTIQRTQQEDSAVYLCASSRGSSTITDTQYFGPGTRLTVL.

This chain uses TRBV4-2 with TRBJ1-1; 7 nucleotides agree with TRBD1. This CDR3 has 15 amino acids. Germline trimming cut 4 bases from V and 0 bases from J; bases unmatched to any gene: 5. The germline gives CDR1 LGHNA, CDR2 YNFKEQ. The CDR3 loop reads CASSLSGQVNTEAFF. The CDR3 DNA is TGTGCCAGCAGCCTAAGCGGACAGGTGAACACTGAAGCTTTCTTT.

This clonotype was observed a handful of times. This chain uses TRBV20-1 with TRBJ2-7, with 8 positions matching TRBD1. The CDR3 extends over 14 amino acids. Germline CDR1 and CDR2: DFQATT and SNEGSKA (reference sequence). The junction had 8 bases not matched to a gene; V was cut back by 3 bases and J by 4 bases. CDR3 in amino acids: CSASLRQGRYEQYF. CDR3 nucleotides: TGCAGTGCTAGCTTGAGACAGGGGAGATACGAGCAGTACTTC.

This clonotype was picked up a small number of times. The chain is built from TRBV6-1 and TRBJ2-5; TRBD2 might be the D (7 bases). With 4 bases removed from V and 5 bases from J, the gap between germline ends came to 20 bases. Germline V gives CDR1 MNHNS, CDR2 SASEGT. The CDR3 consists of 16 residues. Here the CDR3 DNA reads TGTGCCAGCAGTGCGAATAGGGGGGGAGGGGAGGAGACCCAGTACTTC. It is translated as CASSANRGGGEETQYF.

The chain carries TRBV20-1 and TRBJ1-2, with a possible D match to TRBD1 (5 bases). V gave up 6 bases and J gave up 8 bases, with 16 bases separating them. The germline CDR1 and CDR2 sequences are DFQATT and SNEGSKA (reference sequence). CDR3 length equals 12 residues. The CDR3 here is CSAGQVSRGYTF. CDR3 coding DNA: TGCAGTGCCGGACAAGTATCGAGGGGCTACACCTTC.

Only one count was recorded for this clonotype. The chain recombines TRBV6-1 with TRBJ2-4; no firm D call. The CDR3 totals 15 residues. Trimming removed 0 bases from V and 7 bases from J, with 13 bases in between. Germline-derived CDR1 and CDR2 are MNHNS and SASEGT. CDR3 nucleotide sequence: TGTGCCAGCAGTGAAGCTCGTCCTGGGCAGAACATTCAGTACTTC. This sequence encodes CASSEARPGQNIQYF.

This clonotype was counted only a few times. The rearrangement links TRBV6-5 to TRBJ1-2; 8 bases map to TRBD1. The CDR3 extends over 15 amino acids. Germline CDR1 reads MNHEY; CDR2 reads SVGAGI. V was pared by 2 bases and J by 2 bases, with 4 bases of the junction left unmatched. The CDR3 sequence is CASSYTDRANYGYTF. The CDR3 coding sequence is TGTGCCAGCAGTTACACGGACAGGGCGAACTATGGCTACACCTTC.

This clonotype was counted between two and nine times. J is TRBJ1-4 and V is TRBV11-2, with unresolved D. Trimming stripped 3 bases from V and 8 bases from J, with 7 bases between. In germline, CDR1 is SGHAT, CDR2 FQNNGV. This CDR3 contains 12 residues. CDR3 DNA: TGTGCCAGCAGCTTTTTAAGAGAAAAACTGTTTTTT. Its translation is CASSFLREKLFF.

To note about this clonotype: A junction end diverges from the germline sequence, so it may reflect a read error. The chain couples TRBV12-3 or TRBV12-4 to TRBJ1-2; the D is unclear. This CDR3 is 12 amino acids long. CDR3 in amino acids: CASIDGWGGHTF. The CDR3 nucleotides are TGTGCCAGCATCGACGGCTGGGGTGGCCACACCTTC.